This TCR beta chain is from a study of control samples from healthy donors and cancer patients. TCRdb keeps only in-frame clones here, not all; method: immunoSEQ multiplex PCR. Found here are approximately 100,000 clones, approximately 89% of them singletons; the top ten hold roughly 21%. The sequence came from a man in his thirties or forties in good health. The specimen sequenced was blood.

DNA of the CDR3: TGTGCCAGCAGTTTGGGGACAGGAGGAGGGAACACTGAAGCTTTCTTT. Translation gives CASSLGTGGGNTEAFF. The chain recombines TRBV28 with TRBJ1-1, with TRBD1 matching 8 bases. CDR1 is MDHEN and CDR2 is SYDVKM in the germline V gene. The CDR3 covers 16 residues. J lost 1 base, V lost 3 bases, and 7 bases had no gene match.